The 24 T cell receptor beta chains listed next were all sequenced from one sample in a study of T-cell reconstitution after alpha-beta-depleted transplantation in children. Construction of the TCRbeta library involved unique molecular identifiers. Each CDR3 protein gets one entry after TCRdb re-called the PCR reads with MiXCR. The sample shows just over 350,000 distinct CDR3 sequences, 13% of them seen only once. Material: PBMCs, obtained from the stem cell graft. The receptors derive from a human donor who donated a stem cell graft to a child with Fanconi anemia.

The J gene is TRBJ2-3, the V gene TRBV6-2 or TRBV6-3; either TRBD1 or TRBD2 may supply D (5 bases each). Germline loops: CDR1 MNHEY, CDR2 SVGEGT. V lost 2 bases, J lost 5 bases, and 14 bases lay in between. The CDR3 consists of 15 residues. In nucleotides, the CDR3 is TGTGCCAGCAGTTACCCCGTTGGGGGTAAAGATACGCAGTATTTT. Translated: CASSYPVGGKDTQYF.

This clonotype came up a few times. V and J are TRBV5-1 and TRBJ2-2, with D maybe TRBD1 (5 bases). CDR1 and CDR2 (germline): SGHRS, YFSETQ. With 1 base removed from V and 0 bases from J, the gap between germline ends came to 7 bases. This CDR3 is 15 amino acids long. The CDR3 DNA sequence: TGCGCCAGCAGCTTGAGGGGTTCGAACACCGGGGAGCTGTTTTTT. Its translation: CASSLRGSNTGELFF.

The rearrangement links TRBV9 to TRBJ1-1; perhaps TRBD1 as D (6 bases). CDR3 size: 14 residues. The germline V gene has CDR1 SGDLS and CDR2 YYNGEE. Trimming left V 3 bases short and J 2 bases short, with 11 bases between. The CDR3 loop reads CASSAAGHNTEAFF. CDR3 DNA: TGTGCCAGCAGCGCTGCGGGACACAACACTGAAGCTTTCTTT.

Many counts were recorded for this clonotype. The chain combines TRBV4-3 with TRBJ2-1; TRBD1 matches 7 bases. Germline V CDR1 and CDR2: LGHNA, YSLEER. The CDR3 sequence is 15 residues long. V was clipped by 4 bases and J by 4 bases; unmatched bases: 7. CDR3 DNA sequence: TGCGCCAGCAGCCGGGACAGAGAGGGTTACAATGAGCAGTTCTTC. This gives the protein CASSRDREGYNEQFF.

This clonotype was found many times. The V call is TRBV15, the J call TRBJ1-6, with D unclear. The V end was cut by 0 bases, the J end by 7 bases, with 10 bases between. CDR3 length equals 15 residues. From germline, CDR1 is LNHNV and CDR2 YYDKDF (reference sequence). The DNA of the CDR3 is TGTGCCACCAGCAGAGATCGGGTTCCGAATTCACCCCTCCACTTT. The encoded protein is CATSRDRVPNSPLHF.

This clonotype was detected only a few times. V gene TRBV20-1 combines with J gene TRBJ1-1, with 8 bases that match TRBD1. CDR3 size: 14 residues. Germline V gene lookup returns CDR1 DFQATT and CDR2 SNEGSKA (reference sequence). The junction had 7 bases not matched to a gene; V was cut back by 3 bases and J by 4 bases. CDR3 region: CSARDRVESTEAFF. DNA for the CDR3: TGCAGTGCTAGGGACAGGGTGGAGTCCACTGAAGCTTTCTTT.

The chain employs TRBV20-1 and TRBJ1-4, with D hard to call. The CDR3 length is 12 residues. With 3 bases removed from V and 7 bases from J, the gap between germline ends came to 9 bases. The germline CDR1 and CDR2 sequences are DFQATT and SNEGSKA (reference sequence). This CDR3 reads CSASRRSEKLFF. For the CDR3, the DNA is TGCAGTGCTAGCCGCAGGTCTGAAAAACTGTTTTTT.

CDR3 nucleotide sequence: TGTGCCAGCAGTTTATCGTGGGGACAGAACTCTGGGGCCAACGTCCTGACTTTC. Translation gives CASSLSWGQNSGANVLTF. This sequence joins TRBV27 and TRBJ2-6; 7 bases line up with TRBD1. Germline assignment: CDR1 MNHEY and CDR2 SMNVEV (reference sequence). There are 18 residues in the CDR3. The ends lost 0 bases at V and 0 bases at J; junction bases unmatched: 5.

This clonotype was seen ten or more times. The gene calls are TRBV7-2 and TRBJ2-3; 8 nucleotides agree with TRBD1. Looked up from germline, CDR1 is SGHTA and CDR2 is FQGNSA. J was trimmed by 9 bases and V by 0 bases; bases with no gene match: 2. The CDR3 is 13 residues long. This chain's CDR3 is CASSLAWTGTQYF. Here the CDR3 DNA reads TGTGCCAGCAGCTTAGCCTGGACAGGGACGCAGTATTTT.

V usage is TRBV11-2 and J usage is TRBJ2-3, with TRBD2 matching 13 bases. This CDR3 comprises 18 residues. V lost 5 bases and J lost 0; bases outside the gene matches: 8. Germline loops: CDR1 SGHAT, CDR2 FQNNGV. The CDR3 sequence is CASSTRLAGGASTDTQYF. DNA for the CDR3: TGTGCCAGCAGCACCCGACTAGCGGGGGGAGCTAGCACAGATACGCAGTATTTT.

This clonotype was picked up many times. V usage is TRBV12-3 or TRBV12-4 and J usage is TRBJ2-6; D is unclear. The CDR3 runs to 16 residues. V was shortened by 7 bases and J by 0 bases, with 13 bases between the two germline ends. CDR3 sequence: CASTRSQNSGANVLTF. CDR3 in DNA: TGTGCCAGCACCCGATCGCAGAACTCTGGGGCCAACGTCCTGACTTTC.

This clonotype was detected only a few times. The V gene is TRBV5-1, the J gene TRBJ1-1; D might be TRBD1 (5 bases). V was trimmed by 3 bases and J by 1 base, leaving 10 bases between them. The CDR3 length is 14 residues. The germline gives CDR1 SGHRS, CDR2 YFSETQ. DNA for the CDR3: TGCGCCAGCAGCTCATTCGGGGGGAACACTGAAGCTTTCTTT. Its translation is CASSSFGGNTEAFF.

The V and J genes are TRBV5-1 and TRBJ1-6; unclear D gene. V lost 4 bases and J 7 bases, leaving 15 bases between the germline ends. This CDR3 has 15 amino acids. Germline assignment: CDR1 SGHRS and CDR2 YFSETQ. In nucleotides, the CDR3 is TGCGCCAGCAGCGTAACAGATCCAACCAATTCACCCCTCCACTTT. It encodes CASSVTDPTNSPLHF.

This clonotype has just a few counts. The rearrangement links TRBV5-5 to TRBJ1-2; 8 bases fit TRBD1. V gave up 6 bases and J gave up 3 bases; unmatched junction bases: 7. CDR1 and CDR2 from the germline V gene are SGHKS and YYEKEE (reference sequence). This CDR3 has 14 amino acids. The CDR3 region has the DNA TGTGCCAGCAACCGACAGGGGAGAGACTATGGCTACACCTTC. Its translation is CASNRQGRDYGYTF.

This rearrangement joins TRBV29-1 to TRBJ1-1; D not certain. The CDR3 length is 12 residues. Germline V gene lookup returns CDR1 SQVTM and CDR2 ANQGSEA. The V gene lost 4 bases and the J gene lost 5 bases, with 11 bases spanning the gap. As DNA, the CDR3 is TGCAGCGTTGTACCCCGAGGGACTGAAGCTTTCTTT. Protein product: CSVVPRGTEAFF.

This clonotype was observed a few times. This rearrangement joins TRBV20-1 to TRBJ2-7; 8 positions agree with TRBD1. The CDR3 is made up of 14 amino acids. Germline assignment: CDR1 DFQATT and CDR2 SNEGSKA (reference sequence). The V segment lost 5 bases and the J segment 5 bases; nucleotides outside the gene matches: 11. CDR3 region: CSAWEQGAGHEQYF. The DNA for the CDR3 is TGCAGTGCTTGGGAGCAGGGGGCTGGCCACGAGCAGTACTTC.

The chain is built from TRBV15 and TRBJ1-6; D is undetermined. Between the trimmed V and J ends, which lost 5 bases and 3 bases, there was a span of 14 bases. There are 16 residues in the CDR3. Germline V gene data show CDR1 as LNHNV and CDR2 as YYDKDF (reference sequence). CDR3 in amino acids: CATSGRENFYNSPLHF. CDR3 coding DNA: TGTGCCACCAGCGGCAGAGAGAATTTCTATAATTCACCCCTCCACTTT.

This clonotype showed up many times. The rearrangement joins TRBV6-6 to TRBJ1-5; D is unclear. This CDR3 comprises 13 residues. The germline V and J ends were trimmed by 7 bases and 4 bases, with 11 bases remaining between them. Germline V lookup: CDR1 MNHNY, CDR2 SVGAGI (reference sequence). The CDR3 here is CASIQGVNQPQHF. As DNA, the CDR3 is TGTGCCAGCATCCAAGGAGTAAATCAGCCCCAGCATTTT.

In this sample, this clonotype turned up many times. V gene TRBV5-1 combines with J gene TRBJ2-1, with 9 bases that match TRBD1. Germline loops: CDR1 SGHRS, CDR2 YFSETQ. The junction had 2 bases not matched to a gene; V was cut back by 0 bases and J by 10 bases. This CDR3 comprises 13 residues. In DNA, the CDR3 is TGCGCCAGCAGCTTGGGGGACAGGGAGGAGCAGTTCTTC. This gives the protein CASSLGDREEQFF.

On this clonotype itself: Possible read error: a much larger clone is one base away. The chain couples TRBV25-1 to TRBJ1-3; D might be TRBD1 (6 bases). CDR1 is MGHDK, CDR2 SYGVNS, per germline. The length of the CDR3 is 15 residues. This CDR3 is CASTGAADSGNTVYF. CDR3 bases: TGTGCCAGCACAGGGGCCGCTGATTCAGGAAACACCGTATATTTT.

This clonotype has just a few counts. The chain is built from TRBV20-1 and TRBJ1-1; TRBD1 matches at 7 bases. The CDR3 length is 14 residues. Germline V gene sequence: CDR1 DFQATT, CDR2 SNEGSKA (reference sequence). V shed 2 bases and J 4 bases; nucleotides not matched to a gene: 7. CDR3 DNA: TGCAGTGCTAGACCACCGACAGGGAGCACTGAAGCTTTCTTT. Its protein is CSARPPTGSTEAFF.

This clonotype was observed a handful of times. This CDR3 reads CASSWTAIAKNIQYF. The CDR3 bases are TGTGCCAGCAGCTGGACAGCGATAGCCAAAAACATTCAGTACTTC. V and J are TRBV7-9 and TRBJ2-4; weak D call: TRBD1 (6 bases). Germline CDR1 and CDR2: SEHNR and FQNEAQ (reference sequence). Between the trimmed V and J ends, which lost 4 bases and 0 bases, there was a span of 10 bases. CDR3 size: 15 residues.

This clonotype occurred a few times. This may be a read error: a much more frequent sequence differs by one nucleotide. V is TRBV20-1 and J is TRBJ1-6; D not certain. V lost 0 bases to trimming and J lost 7 bases, with 7 bases between them. The V gene's germline CDR1 is DFQATT and CDR2 SNEGSKA (reference sequence). CDR3 length: 13 amino acids. CDR3 amino acids: CSAREGGNSPLHF. The CDR3, as DNA: TGCAGTGCTAGAGAGGGAGGGAATTCACCCCTCCACTTT.

The CDR3 is CASSYGVDRDGYTF. DNA of the CDR3: TGTGCCAGCAGTTACGGGGTGGACAGGGACGGCTACACCTTC. The V and J genes are TRBV6-5 and TRBJ1-2; 8 bases are a match to TRBD1. CDR1 is MNHEY, CDR2 SVGAGI, per germline. Losses at the gene ends were 2 bases for V and 8 bases for J; bases not matched to a gene: 7. The CDR3 is made up of 14 amino acids.